The TCR beta chain described here comes from a study of response to subunit inactivated influenza vaccine. Study results and limitations: It was the authors' suggestion that each seasonal influenza vaccination recruits few new T cells.

TCRdb called the RT-PCR reads again in MiXCR, with one record for every CDR3 protein. The data hold approximately 570,000 distinct CDR3 sequences, with 7.6% observed a single time. CDR1 and CDR2 from the germline V gene are KGHSH and LQKENI. The CDR3 extends over 13 amino acids. V was clipped by 2 bases and J by 4 bases, with 9 bases between them. This clonotype has a handful of counts. Its specificity is unknown. The chain has TRBV18 and TRBJ2-7; no reliable D call. This clonotype was obtained from a man aged 50-75 years who received an inactivated influenza vaccine. Sequenced material: PBMCs from blood, taken 23 to 25 months after vaccination. CDR3 sequence (DNA): TGTGCCAGCTCACCAAGCCAGGAGTACGAGCAGTACTTC. Translation: CASSPSQEYEQYF.